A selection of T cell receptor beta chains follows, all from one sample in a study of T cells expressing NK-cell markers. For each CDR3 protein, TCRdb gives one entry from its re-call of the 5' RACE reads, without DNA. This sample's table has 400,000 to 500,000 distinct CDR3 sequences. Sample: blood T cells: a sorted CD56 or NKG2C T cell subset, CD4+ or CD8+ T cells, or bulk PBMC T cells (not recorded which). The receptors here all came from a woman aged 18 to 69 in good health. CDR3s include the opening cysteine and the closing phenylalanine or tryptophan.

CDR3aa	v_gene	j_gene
CASNPPRGTASPLHF	TRBV2	TRBJ1-6
CSASSPQGSTDTQYF	TRBV20-1	TRBJ2-3
CSASPGRFQPQHF	TRBV20-1	TRBJ1-5
CASSVGGLTNEKLFF	TRBV9	TRBJ1-4
CASSFGRVNEQFF	TRBV7-8	TRBJ2-1
CASLLSTGANVLTF	TRBV28	TRBJ2-6
CASSLRGGDNSPLHF	TRBV7-8	TRBJ1-6
CASTTGLLAQETQYF	TRBV7-9	TRBJ2-5
CASSLNGNEQFF	TRBV12-3/TRBV12-4	TRBJ2-1
CASSPTPTVNTGELFF	TRBV5-1	TRBJ2-2
CSARDKELSGNTIYF	TRBV20-1	TRBJ1-3
CASRGGAAGGLTGELFF	TRBV12-3/TRBV12-4	TRBJ2-2
CASLAGGSTDTQYF	TRBV7-9	TRBJ2-3
CASSSDGIVELFF	TRBV6-2/TRBV6-3	TRBJ2-2
CASSQPPDGPTPGSCFF	TRBV23-1	TRBJ2-2
CASSESASSNEQFF	TRBV25-1	TRBJ2-1
CAWIRTAENGANVLTF	TRBV30	TRBJ2-6
CASRAGTSVSETQYF	TRBV12-3/TRBV12-4	TRBJ2-5
CASSWGVGQPQHF	TRBV5-4	TRBJ1-5
CASSPPPTSGSEDTQYF	TRBV13	TRBJ2-3
CASSSRTGGRVDTQYF	TRBV5-5	TRBJ2-3
CASSLESSGGEKLFF	TRBV13	TRBJ1-4
CATVSGRRTDTQYF	TRBV6-2/TRBV6-3	TRBJ2-3
CASSYSRIGYGYTF	TRBV6-2/TRBV6-3	TRBJ1-2
CSARASGGQNQETQYF	TRBV20-1	TRBJ2-5
CASSSSAPDRSDIQYF	TRBV7-8	TRBJ2-4
CASRPGQGSYEQYF	TRBV2	TRBJ2-7
CSATGRYYEQYF	TRBV20-1	TRBJ2-7
CASTASGQGLNSPLHF	TRBV28	TRBJ1-6
CASSRGFRSGANVLTF	TRBV14	TRBJ2-6
CSAPTGYGNTIYF	TRBV20-1	TRBJ1-3
CASSPLPLGNQPQHF	TRBV18	TRBJ1-5
CSANRGPGYTF	TRBV20-1	TRBJ1-2
CSVSGFRGTDTQYF	TRBV20-1	TRBJ2-3
CSAPGRLAKNIQYF	TRBV20-1	TRBJ2-4
CSARRDLNEQFF	TRBV20-1	TRBJ2-1
CASSLEGLGYEQYF	TRBV5-1	TRBJ2-7
CSALAGGNTDTQYF	TRBV20-1	TRBJ2-3
CASSQDVGQGFDEQFF	TRBV4-2	TRBJ2-1
CASSSLGPNSGNTIYF	TRBV7-2	TRBJ1-3
CSVVGTGSTDTQYF	TRBV29-1	TRBJ2-3
CASSFLGATLTEAFF	TRBV6-2/TRBV6-3	TRBJ1-1
CSAIGTGRAFF	TRBV29-1	TRBJ1-1
CASSEIAGDSYTQYF	TRBV6-1	TRBJ2-3
CASTGVLEDTQYF	TRBV28	TRBJ2-3